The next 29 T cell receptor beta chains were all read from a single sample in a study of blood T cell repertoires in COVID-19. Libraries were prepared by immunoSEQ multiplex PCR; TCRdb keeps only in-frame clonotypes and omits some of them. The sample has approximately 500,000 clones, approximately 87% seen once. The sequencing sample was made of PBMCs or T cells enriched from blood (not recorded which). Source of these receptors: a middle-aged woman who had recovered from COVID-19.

The CDR3 coding sequence is TGTGCCAGTAGTTCAAAGGTGCGGGAGGGATACAATGAGCAGTTCTTC. The encoded protein is CASSSKVREGYNEQFF. The chain links TRBV19 to TRBJ2-1, with TRBD2 matching 9 bases. The CDR3 loop spans 16 amino acids. Trimming cost V 5 bases and J 4 bases; bases outside gene matches: 9. Germline CDR1 and CDR2: LNHDA and SQIVND (reference sequence).

The CDR3 coding sequence is TGTGCCACCAGTGCTTCAGGGGACTATGGCTACACCTTC. Protein product: CATSASGDYGYTF. The chain is built from TRBV24-1 and TRBJ1-2; maybe TRBD1 (6 bases). With 5 bases removed from V and 3 bases from J, the gap between germline ends came to 9 bases. Germline lookup yields CDR1 KGHDR and CDR2 SFDVKD. This CDR3 has 13 residues.

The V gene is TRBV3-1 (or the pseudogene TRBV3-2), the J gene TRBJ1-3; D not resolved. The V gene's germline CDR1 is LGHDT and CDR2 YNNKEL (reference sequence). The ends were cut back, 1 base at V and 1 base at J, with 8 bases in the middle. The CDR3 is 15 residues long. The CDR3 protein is CASSQGSRSGNTIYF. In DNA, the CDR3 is TGTGCCAGCAGCCAAGGTAGCCGATCTGGAAACACCATATATTTT.

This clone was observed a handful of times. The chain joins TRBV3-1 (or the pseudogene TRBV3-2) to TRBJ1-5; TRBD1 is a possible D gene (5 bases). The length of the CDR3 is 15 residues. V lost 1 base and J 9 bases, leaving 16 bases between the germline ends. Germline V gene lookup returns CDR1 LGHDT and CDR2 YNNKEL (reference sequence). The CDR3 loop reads CASSQGRGDLAPQHF. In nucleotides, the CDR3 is TGTGCCAGCAGCCAAGGCCGGGGGGATCTTGCGCCCCAGCATTTT.

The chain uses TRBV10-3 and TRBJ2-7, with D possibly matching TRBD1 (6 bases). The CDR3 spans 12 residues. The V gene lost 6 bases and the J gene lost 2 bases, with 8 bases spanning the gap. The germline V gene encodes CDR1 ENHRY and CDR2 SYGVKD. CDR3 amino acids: CAIRDSTYEQYF. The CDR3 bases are TGTGCCATCAGGGACAGTACCTACGAGCAGTACTTC.

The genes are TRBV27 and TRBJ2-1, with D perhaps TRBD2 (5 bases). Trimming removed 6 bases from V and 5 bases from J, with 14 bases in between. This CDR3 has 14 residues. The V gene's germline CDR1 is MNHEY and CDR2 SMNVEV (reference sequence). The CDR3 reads CASSPIRADNEQFF. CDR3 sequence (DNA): TGTGCCAGCAGCCCCATCCGAGCGGACAATGAGCAGTTCTTC.

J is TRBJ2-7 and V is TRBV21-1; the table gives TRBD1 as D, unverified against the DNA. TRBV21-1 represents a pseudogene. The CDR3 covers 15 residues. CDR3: CASSKSPGGSGEQYF. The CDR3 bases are TGTGCCAGCAGCAAAAGCCCAGGGGGCTCGGGGGAGCAGTACTTC.

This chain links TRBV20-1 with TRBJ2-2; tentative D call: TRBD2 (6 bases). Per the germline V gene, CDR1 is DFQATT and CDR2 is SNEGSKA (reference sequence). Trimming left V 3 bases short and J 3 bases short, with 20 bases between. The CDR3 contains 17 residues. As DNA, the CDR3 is TGCAGTGCTAGTCTGAGGACTCTCGCGGGGTACACCGGGGAGCTGTTTTTT. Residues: CSASLRTLAGYTGELFF.

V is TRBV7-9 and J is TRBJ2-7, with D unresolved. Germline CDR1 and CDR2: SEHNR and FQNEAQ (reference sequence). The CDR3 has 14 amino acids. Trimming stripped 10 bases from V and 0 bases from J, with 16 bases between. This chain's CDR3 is CATYETRLSYEQYF. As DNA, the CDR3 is TGTGCCACCTACGAGACTCGCCTCTCCTACGAGCAGTACTTC.

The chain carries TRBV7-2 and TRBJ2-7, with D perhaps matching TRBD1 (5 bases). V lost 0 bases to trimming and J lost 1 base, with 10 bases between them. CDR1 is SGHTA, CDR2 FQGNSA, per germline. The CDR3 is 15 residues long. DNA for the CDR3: TGTGCCAGCAGCTTAGCGCAGGGTTATTCCTACGAGCAGTACTTC. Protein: CASSLAQGYSYEQYF.

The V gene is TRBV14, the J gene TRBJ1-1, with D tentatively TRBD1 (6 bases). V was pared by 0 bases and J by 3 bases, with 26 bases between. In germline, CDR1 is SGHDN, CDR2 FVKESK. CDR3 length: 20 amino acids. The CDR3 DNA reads TGTGCCAGCAGCCAAGATATCACCAACATCAGGGGCGGTTTGTACACTGAAGCTTTCTTT. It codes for CASSQDITNIRGGLYTEAFF.

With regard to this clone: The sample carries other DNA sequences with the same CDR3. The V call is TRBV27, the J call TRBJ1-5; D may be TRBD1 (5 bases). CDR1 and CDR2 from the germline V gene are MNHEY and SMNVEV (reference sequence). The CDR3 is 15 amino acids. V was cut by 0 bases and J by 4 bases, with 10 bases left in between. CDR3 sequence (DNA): TGTGCCAGCAGTTTATCTATGGGGGGAAATCAGCCCCAGCATTTT. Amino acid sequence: CASSLSMGGNQPQHF.

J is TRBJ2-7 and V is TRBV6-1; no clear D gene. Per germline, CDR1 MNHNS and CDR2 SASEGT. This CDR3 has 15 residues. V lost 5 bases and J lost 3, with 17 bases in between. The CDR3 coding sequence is TGTGCCAGCAGTTCCCGTGTTGGGCATCTCTACGAGCAGTACTTC. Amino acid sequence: CASSSRVGHLYEQYF.

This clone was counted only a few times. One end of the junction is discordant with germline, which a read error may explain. The CDR3 protein is CASSQEFAYEQYF. Here the CDR3 DNA reads TGCGCCAGCAGTCAAGAATTCGCCTACGAGCAGTACTTC. The rearrangement joins TRBV4-1 to TRBJ2-7; D remains ambiguous. Per germline, CDR1 MGHRA and CDR2 YSYEKL. The CDR3 sequence is 13 residues long.

The CDR3 region is CASSIRSLRPGEQYF. CDR3 in DNA: TGTGCCAGCAGCATTCGTAGTCTTCGCCCGGGCGAGCAGTACTTC. The chain uses TRBV11-3 and TRBJ2-7; D call uncertain. The CDR3 sequence is 15 residues long. From germline, CDR1 is SGHNT and CDR2 YENEEA. The V end lost 5 bases, the J end lost 6 bases, and 20 bases lay between the germline ends.

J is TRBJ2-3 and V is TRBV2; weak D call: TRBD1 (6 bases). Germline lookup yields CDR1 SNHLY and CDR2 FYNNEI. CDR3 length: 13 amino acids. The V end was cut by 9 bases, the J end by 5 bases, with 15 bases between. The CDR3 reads CASLDRNKDTQYF. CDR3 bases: TGTGCCAGTCTAGACAGGAATAAAGATACGCAGTATTTT.

CDR3 DNA: TGTGCCAGCAGTCCTTCGTACTCTGGAAACACCATATATTTT. Protein: CASSPSYSGNTIYF. The chain uses TRBV6-5 and TRBJ1-3; D remains unclear. CDR1 and CDR2 from the germline V gene are MNHEY and SVGAGI. V was pared by 5 bases and J by 0 bases, with 8 bases between. The CDR3 is 14 amino acids.

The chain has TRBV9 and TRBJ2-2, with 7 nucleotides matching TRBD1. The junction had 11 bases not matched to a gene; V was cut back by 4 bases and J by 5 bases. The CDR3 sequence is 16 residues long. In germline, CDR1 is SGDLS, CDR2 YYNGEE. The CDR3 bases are TGTGCCAGCAGCACTCGGGACAGAAGGTTGACCGGGGAGCTGTTTTTT. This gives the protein CASSTRDRRLTGELFF. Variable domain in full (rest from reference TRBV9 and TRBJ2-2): DSGVTQTPKHLITATGQRVTLRCSPRSGDLSVYWYQQSLDQGLQFLIQYYNGEERAKGNILERFSAQQFPDLHSELNLSSLELGDSALYFCASSTRDRRLTGELFFGEGSRLTVL.

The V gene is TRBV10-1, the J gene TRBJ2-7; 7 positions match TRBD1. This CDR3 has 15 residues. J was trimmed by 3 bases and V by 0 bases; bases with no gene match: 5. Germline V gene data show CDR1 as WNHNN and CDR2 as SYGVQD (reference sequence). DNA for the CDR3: TGCGCCAGCAGTGAGTCCGGGACAGAGGACTACGAGCAGTACTTC. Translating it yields CASSESGTEDYEQYF.

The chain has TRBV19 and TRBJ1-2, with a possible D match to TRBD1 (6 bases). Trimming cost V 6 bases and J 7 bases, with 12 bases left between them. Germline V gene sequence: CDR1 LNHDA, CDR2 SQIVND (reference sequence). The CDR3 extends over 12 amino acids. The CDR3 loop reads CASRLRGGGYTF. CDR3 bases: TGTGCCAGTAGACTCAGGGGTGGTGGCTACACCTTC.

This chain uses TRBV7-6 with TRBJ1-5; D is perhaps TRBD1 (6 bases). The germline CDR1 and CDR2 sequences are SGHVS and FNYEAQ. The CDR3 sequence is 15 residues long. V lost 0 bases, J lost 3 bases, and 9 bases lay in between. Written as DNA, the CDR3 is TGTGCCAGCAGCTTAGCTGGGGGCTACAATCAGCCCCAGCATTTT. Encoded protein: CASSLAGGYNQPQHF.

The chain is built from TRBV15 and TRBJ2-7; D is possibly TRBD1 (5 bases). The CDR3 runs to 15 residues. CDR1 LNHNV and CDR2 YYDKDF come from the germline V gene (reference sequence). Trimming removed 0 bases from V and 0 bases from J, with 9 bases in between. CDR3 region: CATSRDPDSSYEQYF. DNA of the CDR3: TGTGCCACCAGCAGAGATCCTGACAGCTCCTACGAGCAGTACTTC.

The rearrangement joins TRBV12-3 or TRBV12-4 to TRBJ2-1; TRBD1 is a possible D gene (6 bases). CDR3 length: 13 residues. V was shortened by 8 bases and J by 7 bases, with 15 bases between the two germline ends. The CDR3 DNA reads TGTGCCAGCGAGAAGGACAGTTCAAATGAGCAGTTCTTC. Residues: CASEKDSSNEQFF.

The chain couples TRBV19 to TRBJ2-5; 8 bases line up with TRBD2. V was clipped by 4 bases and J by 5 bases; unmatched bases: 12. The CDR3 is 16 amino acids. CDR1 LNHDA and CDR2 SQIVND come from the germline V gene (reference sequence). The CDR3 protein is CASSTLKRGRAETQYF. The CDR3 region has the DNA TGTGCCAGTAGTACCCTAAAGCGGGGGAGGGCGGAGACCCAGTACTTC.

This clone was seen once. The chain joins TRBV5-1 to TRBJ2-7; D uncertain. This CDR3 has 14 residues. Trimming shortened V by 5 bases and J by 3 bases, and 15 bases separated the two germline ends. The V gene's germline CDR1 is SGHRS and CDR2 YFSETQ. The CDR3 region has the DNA TGCGCCAGCAGTAGTAGCCCCGTTTACTACGAGCAGTACTTC. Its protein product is CASSSSPVYYEQYF.

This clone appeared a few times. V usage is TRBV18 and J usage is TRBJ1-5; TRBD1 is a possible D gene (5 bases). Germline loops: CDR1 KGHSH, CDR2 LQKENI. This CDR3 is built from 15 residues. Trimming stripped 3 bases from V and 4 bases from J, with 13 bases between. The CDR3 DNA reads TGTGCCAGCTCACCGGGGGGTGAACCAAATCAGCCCCAGCATTTT. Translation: CASSPGGEPNQPQHF.

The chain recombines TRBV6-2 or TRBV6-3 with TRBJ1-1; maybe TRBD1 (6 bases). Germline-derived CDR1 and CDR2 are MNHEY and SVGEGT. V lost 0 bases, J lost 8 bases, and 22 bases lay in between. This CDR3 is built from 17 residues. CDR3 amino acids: CASSYSVTGHIKEEAFF. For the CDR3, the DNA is TGTGCCAGCAGTTACTCGGTTACGGGACACATAAAGGAAGAAGCTTTCTTT.

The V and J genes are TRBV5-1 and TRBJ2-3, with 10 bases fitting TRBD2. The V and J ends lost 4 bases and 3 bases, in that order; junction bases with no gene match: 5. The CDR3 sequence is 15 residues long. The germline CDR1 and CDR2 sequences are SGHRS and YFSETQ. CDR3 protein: CASSPASGSTDTQYF. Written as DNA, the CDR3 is TGCGCCAGCAGCCCGGCTAGCGGGAGTACAGATACGCAGTATTTT.

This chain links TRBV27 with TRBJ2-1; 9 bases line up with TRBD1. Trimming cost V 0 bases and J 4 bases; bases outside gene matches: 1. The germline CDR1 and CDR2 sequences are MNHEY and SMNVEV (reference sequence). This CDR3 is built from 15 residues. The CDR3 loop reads CASSLSGTGYNEQFF. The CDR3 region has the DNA TGTGCCAGCAGTTTATCCGGGACAGGGTACAATGAGCAGTTCTTC.